The text below deals with one T cell receptor (beta chain). The CDR3 has 16 residues. Germline loops: CDR1 SGHVS, CDR2 FQNEAQ. V lost 2 bases and J lost 4; bases outside the gene matches: 6. The sample comes from a study of T cell changes during pregnancy in multiple sclerosis. Sequencing was performed with immunoSEQ multiplex PCR; in TCRdb, only in-frame clones are kept and a portion is missing. Among roughly 62,000 clones listed, 89% were seen once. The starting material was peripheral blood, obtained in the first trimester of pregnancy. This TCR came from a female donor with multiple sclerosis, enrolled in a pregnancy study. The J gene is TRBJ2-5, the V gene TRBV7-8, with 11 bases that match TRBD2. CDR3 region: CASSLLSGRASETQYF. CDR3 bases: TGTGCCAGCAGCTTACTTAGCGGGAGGGCATCAGAGACCCAGTACTTC.